The entry below gives a single T cell receptor beta chain sequence along with its context. The sample is drawn from a study of blood T cell repertoires in COVID-19. The wider study: Samples taken during acute and convalescent COVID-19 were collected in the United States, Italy and Spain.

Authors' analysis steps: Amplification of reference gene primers was used by the study to estimate nucleated cell counts. Libraries were prepared by immunoSEQ multiplex PCR; TCRdb keeps only in-frame clonotypes and omits some of them. The DNA was the basis for D and trimming; V, J and clone size are from that table. This sample carries some 100,000 clones, roughly 85% of them seen once, and the ten largest clones take 2% to 3%. The CDR3 contains 15 residues. V gave up 1 base and J gave up 9 bases, with 14 bases separating them. Germline V gene data show CDR1 as SGHDT and CDR2 as YYEEEE. Participants spanned ages about 18 to 100 years and resided in 20 to 30 US areas.

Material: PBMCs or T cells enriched from blood (not recorded which). The source of this sequence is a woman aged 50 to 65 who had recovered from COVID-19. V usage is TRBV5-6 and J usage is TRBJ1-6; weak D call: TRBD1 (6 bases). The CDR3 DNA sequence: TGTGCCAGCAGCTTGCCAGGGGACATATCTTCACCCCTCCACTTT. Translation: CASSLPGDISSPLHF.